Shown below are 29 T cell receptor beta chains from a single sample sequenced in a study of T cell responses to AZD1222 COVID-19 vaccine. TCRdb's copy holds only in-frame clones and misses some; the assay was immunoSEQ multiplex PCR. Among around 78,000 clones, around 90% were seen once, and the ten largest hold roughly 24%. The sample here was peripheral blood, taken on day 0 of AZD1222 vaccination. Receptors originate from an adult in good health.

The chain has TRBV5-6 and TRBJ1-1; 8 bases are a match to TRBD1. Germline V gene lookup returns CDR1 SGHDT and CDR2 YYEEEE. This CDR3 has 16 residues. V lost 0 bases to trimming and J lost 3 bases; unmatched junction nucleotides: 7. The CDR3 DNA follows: TGTGCCAGCAGCTTGGGAGCCGGGGACAGGTACACTGAAGCTTTCTTT. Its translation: CASSLGAGDRYTEAFF.

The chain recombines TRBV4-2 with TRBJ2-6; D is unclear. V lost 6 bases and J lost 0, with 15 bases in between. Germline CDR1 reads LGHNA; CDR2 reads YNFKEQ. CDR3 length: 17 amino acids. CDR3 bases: TGTGCCAGCAGTAATGAGAGGATTTCCTCTGGGGCCAACGTCCTGACTTTC. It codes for CASSNERISSGANVLTF.

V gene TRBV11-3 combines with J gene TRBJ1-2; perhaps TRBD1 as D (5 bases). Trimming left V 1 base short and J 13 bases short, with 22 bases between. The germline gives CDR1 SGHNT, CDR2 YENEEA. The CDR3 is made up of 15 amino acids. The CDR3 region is CASSLVQGQGGRVTF. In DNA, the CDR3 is TGTGCCAGCAGCTTAGTCCAAGGCCAGGGAGGGAGAGTCACCTTC.

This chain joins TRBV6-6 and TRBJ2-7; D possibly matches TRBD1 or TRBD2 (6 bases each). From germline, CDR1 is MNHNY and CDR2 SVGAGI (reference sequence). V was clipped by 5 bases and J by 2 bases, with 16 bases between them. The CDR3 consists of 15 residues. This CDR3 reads CASSPRGRRTYEQYF. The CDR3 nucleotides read TGTGCCAGCAGTCCGAGGGGGAGGCGGACCTACGAGCAGTACTTC.

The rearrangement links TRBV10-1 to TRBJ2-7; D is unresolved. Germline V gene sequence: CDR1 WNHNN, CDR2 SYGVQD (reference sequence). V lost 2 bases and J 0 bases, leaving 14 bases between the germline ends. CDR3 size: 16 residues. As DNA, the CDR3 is TGCGCCAGCAGTGAGACAAGGGCCCATTCCTCCTACGAGCAGTACTTC. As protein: CASSETRAHSSYEQYF.

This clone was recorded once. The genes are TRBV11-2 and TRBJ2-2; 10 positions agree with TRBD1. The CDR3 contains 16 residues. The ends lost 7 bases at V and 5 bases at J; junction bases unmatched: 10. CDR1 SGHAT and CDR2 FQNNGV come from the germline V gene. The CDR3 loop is CASTLTGTGVTGELFF. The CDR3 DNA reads TGTGCCAGCACGCTCACCGGGACAGGGGTAACCGGGGAGCTGTTTTTT.

This CDR3 is CASSLAIGQTNTGELFF. CDR3 coding DNA: TGCGCCAGCAGCTTGGCTATCGGGCAGACGAACACCGGGGAGCTGTTTTTT. V usage is TRBV5-1 and J usage is TRBJ2-2; D is unclear. Germline V lookup: CDR1 SGHRS, CDR2 YFSETQ. The CDR3 runs 17 residues. V dropped 0 bases and J dropped 0 bases, with 12 bases sitting between them.

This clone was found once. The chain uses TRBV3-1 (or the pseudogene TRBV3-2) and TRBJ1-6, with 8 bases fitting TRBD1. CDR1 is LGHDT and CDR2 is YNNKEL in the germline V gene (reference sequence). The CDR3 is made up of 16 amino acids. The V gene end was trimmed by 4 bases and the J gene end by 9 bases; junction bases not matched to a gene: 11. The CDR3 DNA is TGTGCCAGCAGCCGACAAGGACAGGGAGAGGGTTCACCCCTCCACTTT. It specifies CASSRQGQGEGSPLHF.

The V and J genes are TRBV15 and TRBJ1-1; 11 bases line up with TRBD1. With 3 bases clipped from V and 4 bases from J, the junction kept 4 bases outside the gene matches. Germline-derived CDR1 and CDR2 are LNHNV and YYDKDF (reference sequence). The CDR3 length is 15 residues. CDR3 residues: CATSRRGQGVTEAFF. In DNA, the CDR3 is TGTGCCACCAGCAGGCGGGGACAGGGGGTCACTGAAGCTTTCTTT.

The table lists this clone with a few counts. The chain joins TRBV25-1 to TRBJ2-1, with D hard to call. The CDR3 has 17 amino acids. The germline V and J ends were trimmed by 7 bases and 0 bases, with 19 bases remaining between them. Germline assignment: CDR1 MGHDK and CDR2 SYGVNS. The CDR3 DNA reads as TGTGCCAGCACCCCAAGGAGTGGCAGTTCCTCCTACAATGAGCAGTTCTTC. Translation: CASTPRSGSSSYNEQFF.

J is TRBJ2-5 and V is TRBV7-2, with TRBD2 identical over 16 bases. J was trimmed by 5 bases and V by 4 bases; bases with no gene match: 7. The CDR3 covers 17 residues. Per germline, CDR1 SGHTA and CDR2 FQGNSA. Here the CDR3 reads CASSWGLAGGPRETQYF. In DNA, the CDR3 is TGTGCCAGCAGCTGGGGACTAGCGGGAGGGCCTAGGGAGACCCAGTACTTC. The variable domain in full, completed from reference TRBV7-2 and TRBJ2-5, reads GAGVSQSPSNKVTEKGKDVELRCDPISGHTALYWYRQSLGQGLEFLIYFQGNSAPDKSGLPSDRFSAERTGGSVSTLTIQRTQQEDSAVYLCASSWGLAGGPRETQYFGPGTRLLVL.

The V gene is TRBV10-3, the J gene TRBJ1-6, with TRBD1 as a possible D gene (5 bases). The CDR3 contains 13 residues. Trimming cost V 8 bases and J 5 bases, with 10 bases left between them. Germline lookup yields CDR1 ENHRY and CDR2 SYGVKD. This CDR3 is CAIGAGDNSPLHF. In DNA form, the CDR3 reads TGTGCCATCGGGGCGGGCGATAATTCACCCCTCCACTTT.

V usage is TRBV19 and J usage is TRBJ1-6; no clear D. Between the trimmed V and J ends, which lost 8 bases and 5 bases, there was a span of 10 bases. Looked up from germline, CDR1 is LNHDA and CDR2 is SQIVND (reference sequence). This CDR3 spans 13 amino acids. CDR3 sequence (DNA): TGTGCCAGTCGGGGAGGGAATAATTCACCCCTCCACTTT. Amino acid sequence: CASRGGNNSPLHF.

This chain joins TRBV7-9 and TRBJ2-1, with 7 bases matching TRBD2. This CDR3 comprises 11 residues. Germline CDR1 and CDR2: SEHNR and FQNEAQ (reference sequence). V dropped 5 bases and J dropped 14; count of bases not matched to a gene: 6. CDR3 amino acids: CASSIGLGKFF. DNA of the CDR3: TGTGCCAGCAGCATAGGACTAGGCAAGTTCTTC.

CDR3 bases: TGTGCCTGGAGCCGGACAGCCTTCAATCAGCCCCAGCATTTT. Translating gives CAWSRTAFNQPQHF. The chain carries TRBV30 and TRBJ1-5; TRBD1 is a possible D gene (6 bases). V lost 3 bases and J 3 bases, leaving 12 bases between the germline ends. CDR1 and CDR2 (germline): GTSNPN, SVGIG (reference sequence). The CDR3 contains 14 residues.

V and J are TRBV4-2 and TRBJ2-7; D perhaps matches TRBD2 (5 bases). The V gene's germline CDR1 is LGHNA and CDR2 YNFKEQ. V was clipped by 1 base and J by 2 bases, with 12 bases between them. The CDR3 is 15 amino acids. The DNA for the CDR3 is TGTGCCAGCAGCCAAGGGCTAGCAGATACCTACGAGCAGTACTTC. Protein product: CASSQGLADTYEQYF.

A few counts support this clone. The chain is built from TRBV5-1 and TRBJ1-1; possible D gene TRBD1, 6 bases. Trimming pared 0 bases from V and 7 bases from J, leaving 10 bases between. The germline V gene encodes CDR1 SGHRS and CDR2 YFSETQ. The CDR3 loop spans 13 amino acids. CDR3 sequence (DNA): TGCGCCAGCAGCTTGGGGACAGCTGTTGAAGCTTTCTTT. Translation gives CASSLGTAVEAFF.

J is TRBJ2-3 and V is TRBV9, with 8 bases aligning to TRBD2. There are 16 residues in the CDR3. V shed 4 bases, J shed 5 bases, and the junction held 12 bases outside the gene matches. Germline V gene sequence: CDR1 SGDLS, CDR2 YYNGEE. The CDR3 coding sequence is TGTGCCAGCAGCCCCCCGGGGCTAGCGGGCCAAGATACGCAGTATTTT. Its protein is CASSPPGLAGQDTQYF.

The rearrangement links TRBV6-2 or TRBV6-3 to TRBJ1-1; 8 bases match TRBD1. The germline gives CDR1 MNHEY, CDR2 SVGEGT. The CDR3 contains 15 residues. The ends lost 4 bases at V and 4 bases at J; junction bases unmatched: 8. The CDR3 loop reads CASSSLDRVGTEAFF. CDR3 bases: TGTGCCAGCAGTTCCTTGGACAGGGTGGGCACTGAAGCTTTCTTT.

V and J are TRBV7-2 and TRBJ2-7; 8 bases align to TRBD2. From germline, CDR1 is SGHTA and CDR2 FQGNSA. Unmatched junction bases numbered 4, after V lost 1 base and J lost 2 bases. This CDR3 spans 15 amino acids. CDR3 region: CASSLGAGGTYEQYF. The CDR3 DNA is TGTGCCAGCAGCTTAGGGGCGGGAGGAACCTACGAGCAGTACTTC.

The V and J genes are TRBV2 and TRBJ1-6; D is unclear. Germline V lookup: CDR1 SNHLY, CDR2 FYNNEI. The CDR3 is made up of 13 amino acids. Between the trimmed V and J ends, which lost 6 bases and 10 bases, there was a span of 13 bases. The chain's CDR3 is CASRGGLGSPLHF. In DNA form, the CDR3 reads TGTGCCAGCAGAGGAGGGCTTGGATCACCCCTCCACTTT.

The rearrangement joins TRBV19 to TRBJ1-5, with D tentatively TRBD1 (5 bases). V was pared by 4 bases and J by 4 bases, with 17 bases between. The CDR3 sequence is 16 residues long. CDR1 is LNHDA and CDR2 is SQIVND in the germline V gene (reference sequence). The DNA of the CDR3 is TGTGCCAGTAGTACCCCAGGGACGGGGGGAAATCAGCCCCAGCATTTT. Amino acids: CASSTPGTGGNQPQHF. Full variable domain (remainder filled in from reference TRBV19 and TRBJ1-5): DGGITQSPKYLFRKEGQNVTLSCEQNLNHDAMYWYRQDPGQGLRLIYYSQIVNDFQKGDIAEGYSVSREKKESFPLTVTSAQKNPTAFYLCASSTPGTGGNQPQHFGDGTRLSIL.

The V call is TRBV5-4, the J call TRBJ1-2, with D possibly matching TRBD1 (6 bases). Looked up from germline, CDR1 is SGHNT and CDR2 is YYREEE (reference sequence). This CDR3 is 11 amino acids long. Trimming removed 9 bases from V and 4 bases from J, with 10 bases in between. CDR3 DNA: TGTGCCACCCCGGACAGCTATGGCTACACCTTC. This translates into CATPDSYGYTF.

This CDR3 is CASSPPGTGELFF. In DNA form, the CDR3 reads TGTGCCAGTAGTCCCCCGGGCACCGGGGAGCTGTTTTTT. The rearrangement joins TRBV19 to TRBJ2-2; no clear D gene. Germline CDR1 reads LNHDA; CDR2 reads SQIVND (reference sequence). V was clipped by 5 bases and J by 4 bases, with 8 bases between them. The CDR3 spans 13 residues.

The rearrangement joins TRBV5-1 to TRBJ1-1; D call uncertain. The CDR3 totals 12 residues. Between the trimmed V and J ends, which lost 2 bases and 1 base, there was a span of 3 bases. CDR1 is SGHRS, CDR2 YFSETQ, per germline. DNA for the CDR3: TGCGCCAGCAGCTTTGAGAACACTGAAGCTTTCTTT. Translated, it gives CASSFENTEAFF.

The CDR3 spells CASSRKVAGDEQFF. CDR3 DNA sequence: TGCGCCAGCAGCCGGAAAGTAGCGGGAGATGAGCAGTTCTTC. This chain uses TRBV4-1 with TRBJ2-1; 9 bases line up with TRBD2. CDR1 and CDR2 (germline): MGHRA, YSYEKL. J gave up 8 bases and V 4 bases, and 6 bases lay outside the gene matches. CDR3 length equals 14 residues.

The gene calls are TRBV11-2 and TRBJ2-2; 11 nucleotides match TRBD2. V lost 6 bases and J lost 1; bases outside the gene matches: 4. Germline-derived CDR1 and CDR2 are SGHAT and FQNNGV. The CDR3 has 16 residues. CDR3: CASRFSGRVNTGELFF. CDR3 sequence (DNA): TGTGCCAGCAGGTTTAGCGGGAGGGTGAACACCGGGGAGCTGTTTTTT.

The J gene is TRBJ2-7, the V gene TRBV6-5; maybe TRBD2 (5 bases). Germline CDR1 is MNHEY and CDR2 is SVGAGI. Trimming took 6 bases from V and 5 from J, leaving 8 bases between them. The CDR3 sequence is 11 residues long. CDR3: CASRGRDEQYF. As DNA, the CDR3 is TGTGCCAGCAGAGGGCGGGACGAGCAGTACTTC.

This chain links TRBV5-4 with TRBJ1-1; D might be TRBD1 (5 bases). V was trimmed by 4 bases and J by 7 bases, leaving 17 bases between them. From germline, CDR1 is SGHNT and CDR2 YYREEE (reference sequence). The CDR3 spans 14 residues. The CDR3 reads CASSQKVGAIEAFF. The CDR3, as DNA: TGTGCCAGCAGCCAGAAAGTAGGGGCGATTGAAGCTTTCTTT.